This T cell receptor beta chain comes out of a study of Graves' ophthalmopathy and Graves' hyperthyroidism. Study results and limitations: Thyroid clonotypes that were expanded above 0.001 frequency mostly also appeared in blood.

Using RNA transcripts, the TCR beta CDR3 regions were amplified. Scientists carried out first-round RT-PCR using HTBI primers and then a second-round multiplex PCR. TCRdb re-called the multiplex PCR reads through MiXCR, storing one row per CDR3 protein. The sample lists 660,000 or so distinct CDR3 sequences, approximately 39% occurring once. This clonotype was seen repeatedly, ten times or more. Antigen specificity is unknown. Germline V gene lookup returns CDR1 DFQATT and CDR2 SNEGSKA (reference sequence). Trimming stripped 0 bases from V and 1 base from J, with 12 bases between. The CDR3 totals 15 residues.

This TCR came from an adult man with Graves' ophthalmopathy. Sequenced material: peripheral blood. The chain uses TRBV20-1 and TRBJ1-1; D unclear. In nucleotides, the CDR3 is TGCAGTGCTAGAGATGTCAGGAGCCCGAACACTGAAGCTTTCTTT. This sequence encodes CSARDVRSPNTEAFF.